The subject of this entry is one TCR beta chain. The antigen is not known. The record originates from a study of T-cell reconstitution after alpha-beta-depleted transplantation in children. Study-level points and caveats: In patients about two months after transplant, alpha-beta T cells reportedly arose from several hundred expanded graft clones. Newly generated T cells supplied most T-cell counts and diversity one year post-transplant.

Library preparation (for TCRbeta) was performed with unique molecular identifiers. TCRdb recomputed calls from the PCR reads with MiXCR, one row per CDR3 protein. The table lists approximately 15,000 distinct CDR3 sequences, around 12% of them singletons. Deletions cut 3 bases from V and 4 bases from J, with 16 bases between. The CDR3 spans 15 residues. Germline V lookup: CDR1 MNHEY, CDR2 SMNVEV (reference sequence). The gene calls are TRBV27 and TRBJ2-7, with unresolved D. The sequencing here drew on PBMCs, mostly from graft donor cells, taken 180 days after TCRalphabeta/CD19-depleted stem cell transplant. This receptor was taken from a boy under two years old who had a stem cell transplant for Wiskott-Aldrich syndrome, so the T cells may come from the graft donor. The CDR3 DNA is TGTGCCAGCAGTTTCGCATCCTGGCCCCCTTACGAGCAGTACTTC. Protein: CASSFASWPPYEQYF.